This is a list of T cell receptor beta chains from one sample in a study of chemoradiotherapy in HPV16-positive cancers. The table came from immunoSEQ multiplex PCR; TCRdb's copy has only in-frame clones and leaves some out. Here the sample spans approximately 32,000 clones, approximately 90% being singletons. The sequenced sample was blood, obtained from a patient who underwent chemoradiotherapy. Receptors were obtained from a human donor with HPV-associated anogenital cancer. Each CDR3 is given with its conserved first and last residue. Each record gives: V gene, J gene, D gene, CDR3 DNA, CDR3 protein. A D gene is named only where the DNA matches it firmly.

TRBV19	TRBJ2-7	TRBD1	TGTGCCAGTAGTATAGGAAAACAGGGGGCCTACGAGCAGTACTTC	CASSIGKQGAYEQYF
TRBV30	TRBJ1-3	TRBD1	TGTGCCTGGAGTCCACTACAGGGGGCGAATGGAAACACCATATATTTT	CAWSPLQGANGNTIYF
TRBV6-5	TRBJ2-2	-	TGTGCCAGCAGGGCGACAGGAGACACCGGGGAGCTGTTTTTT	CASRATGDTGELFF
TRBV5-4	TRBJ2-5	TRBD2	TGTGCCAGCAGCTTGGCCCCTAGCGGGGTTCAAGAGACCCAGTACTTC	CASSLAPSGVQETQYF
TRBV19	TRBJ1-1	-	TGTGCCAGTAGTATAGGGAACACTGAAGCTTTCTTT	CASSIGNTEAFF
TRBV6-6	TRBJ2-5	-	TGTGCCAGCAGTTACTCGACCCAGGGGACCCAGTACTTC	CASSYSTQGTQYF
TRBV19	TRBJ1-1	TRBD1	TGTGCCAGTAGTCGGGACAGGGGCACTGAAGCTTTCTTT	CASSRDRGTEAFF
TRBV7-3	TRBJ2-3	-	TGTGCCAGCAGCGCAACTACCTTAAGAGGCACAGATACGCAGTATTTT	CASSATTLRGTDTQYF
TRBV5-1	TRBJ2-5	TRBD1	TGCGCCAGCAGCTTCGGACAGGGCGGAGTCGAGACCCAGTACTTC	CASSFGQGGVETQYF
TRBV9	TRBJ2-1	-	TGTGCCAGCAGCCTCGTGCCGATTTCAAACAATGAGCAGTTCTTC	CASSLVPISNNEQFF
TRBV15	TRBJ1-2	TRBD1	TGTGCCACCAGCAGCCGACAGACAGGGGGTGGCTACACCTTC	CATSSRQTGGGYTF
TRBV29-1	TRBJ1-1	-	TGCAGCGTTTCACAGACGAACACTGAGGCTTTCTTT	CSVSQTNTEAFF